The TCR beta chain under discussion was sequenced for a study of siplizumab effects on memory and regulatory T cells. The CDR3 is 15 residues long. V lost 5 bases and J 5 bases, leaving 16 bases between the germline ends. The germline V gene encodes CDR1 MNHNY and CDR2 SVGAGI (reference sequence). The study assayed around 9.3 x 10^4 TCR templates per sample. TCRdb keeps only in-frame clones here, not all; method: immunoSEQ multiplex PCR. The sample yields about 100,000 clones, approximately 94% seen once. Sample: non-Treg CD4+ T cells sorted from blood. The chain employs TRBV6-6 and TRBJ1-5, with TRBD1 as a possible D gene (6 bases). The sequence derives from a human donor in good health. CDR3 in amino acids: CASSQHRDTDQPQHF. The CDR3 DNA sequence: TGTGCCAGCAGTCAGCACCGGGACACCGATCAGCCCCAGCATTTT.